The T cell receptor beta chain described here comes from a study of blood T cell repertoires in COVID-19. Background on the study: The origin of the acute and convalescent COVID-19 samples was the United States, Italy and Spain. PBMCs, B-cell-depleted T cells, or T cells provided the cDNA or gDNA that made up the material.

In the study's own analysis: Reference gene primer amplification in the assay estimated nucleated cell counts. Clones were read by immunoSEQ multiplex PCR, and TCRdb kept only the in-frame ones, dropping some. V, J and clone size derive from that table, while D and trimming were established from the DNA sequence. The table lists about 120,000 clones, approximately 86% of them singletons. The length of the CDR3 is 15 residues. Looked up from germline, CDR1 is SGHNT and CDR2 is YENEEA. V shed 0 bases and J shed 6 bases, with 11 bases lying between them. The receptor's source is a man between 40 and 49 years old with acute or convalescent COVID-19. Sequencing was carried out using peripheral blood. The rearrangement joins TRBV11-3 to TRBJ2-2, with D perhaps matching TRBD1 (6 bases). CDR3 amino acids: CASSLDRGTAGELFF. Written as DNA, the CDR3 is TGTGCCAGCAGCTTAGACAGGGGAACAGCCGGGGAGCTGTTTTTT. Looking up the rest from reference TRBV11-3 and TRBJ2-2 gives the full variable domain: EAGVVQSPRYKIIEKKQPVAFWCNPISGHNTLYWYLQNLGQGPELLIRYENEEAVDDSQLPKDRFSAERLKGVDSTLKIQPAELGDSAVYLCASSLDRGTAGELFFGEGSRLTVL.